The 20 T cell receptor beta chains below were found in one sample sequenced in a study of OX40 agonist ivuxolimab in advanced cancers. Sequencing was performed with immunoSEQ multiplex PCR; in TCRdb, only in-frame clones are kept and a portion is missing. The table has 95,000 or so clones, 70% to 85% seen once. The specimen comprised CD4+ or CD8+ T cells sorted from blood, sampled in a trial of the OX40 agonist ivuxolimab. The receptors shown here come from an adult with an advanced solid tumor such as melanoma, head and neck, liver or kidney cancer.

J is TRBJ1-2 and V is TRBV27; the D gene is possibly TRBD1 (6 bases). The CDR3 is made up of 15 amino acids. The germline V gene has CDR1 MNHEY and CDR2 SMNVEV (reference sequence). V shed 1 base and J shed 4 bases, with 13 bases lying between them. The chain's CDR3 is CASSLFGGPSYGYTF. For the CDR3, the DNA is TGTGCCAGCAGTTTATTCGGGGGGCCCTCCTATGGCTACACCTTC.

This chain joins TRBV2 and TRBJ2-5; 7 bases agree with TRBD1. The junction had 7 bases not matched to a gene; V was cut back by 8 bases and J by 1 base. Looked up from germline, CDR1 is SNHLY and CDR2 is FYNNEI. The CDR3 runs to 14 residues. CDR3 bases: TGTGCCAGCCGAGGGGGCCGGGGCCAAGAGACCCAGTACTTC. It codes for CASRGGRGQETQYF.

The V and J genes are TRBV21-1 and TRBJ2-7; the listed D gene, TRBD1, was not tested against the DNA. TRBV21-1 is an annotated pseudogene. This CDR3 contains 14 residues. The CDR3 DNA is TGTGCCAGCAGCAAGCCGTCATCACAGGGCGAGCAGTACTTC. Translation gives CASSKPSSQGEQYF.

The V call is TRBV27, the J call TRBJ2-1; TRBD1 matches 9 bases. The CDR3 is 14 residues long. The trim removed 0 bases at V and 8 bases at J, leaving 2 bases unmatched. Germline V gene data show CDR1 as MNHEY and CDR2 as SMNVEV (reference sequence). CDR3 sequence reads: CASSLSDRGYEQFF. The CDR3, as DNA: TGTGCCAGCAGTTTATCGGACAGGGGATATGAGCAGTTCTTC.

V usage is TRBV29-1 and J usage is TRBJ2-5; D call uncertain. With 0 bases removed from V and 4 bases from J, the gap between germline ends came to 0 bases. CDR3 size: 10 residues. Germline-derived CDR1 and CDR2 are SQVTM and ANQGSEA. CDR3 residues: CSVEEETQYF. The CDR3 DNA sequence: TGCAGCGTTGAAGAAGAGACCCAGTACTTC.

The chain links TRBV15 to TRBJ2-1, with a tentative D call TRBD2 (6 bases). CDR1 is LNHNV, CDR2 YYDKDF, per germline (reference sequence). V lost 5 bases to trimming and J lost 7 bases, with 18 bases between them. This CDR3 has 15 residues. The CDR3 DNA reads TGTGCCACCAGCGTTCCTGGGACGGAGGGGAATGAGCAGTTCTTC. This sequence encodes CATSVPGTEGNEQFF.

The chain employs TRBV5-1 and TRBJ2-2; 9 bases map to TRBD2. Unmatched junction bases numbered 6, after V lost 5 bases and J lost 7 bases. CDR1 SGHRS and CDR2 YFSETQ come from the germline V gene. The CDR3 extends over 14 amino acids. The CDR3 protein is CASRRAGGSGELFF. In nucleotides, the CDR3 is TGCGCCAGCAGACGAGCGGGAGGCAGCGGGGAGCTGTTTTTT.

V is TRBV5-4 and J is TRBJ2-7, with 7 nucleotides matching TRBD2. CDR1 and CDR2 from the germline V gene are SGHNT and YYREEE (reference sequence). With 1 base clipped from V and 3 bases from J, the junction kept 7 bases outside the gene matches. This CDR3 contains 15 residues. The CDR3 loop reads CASSLHPSGNYEQYF. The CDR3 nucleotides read TGTGCCAGCAGCTTGCATCCTAGCGGAAACTACGAGCAGTACTTC.

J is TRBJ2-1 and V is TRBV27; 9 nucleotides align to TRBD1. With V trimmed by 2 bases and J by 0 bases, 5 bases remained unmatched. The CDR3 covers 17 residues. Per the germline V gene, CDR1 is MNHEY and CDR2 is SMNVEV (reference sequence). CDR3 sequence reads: CASSLRTGVPSYNEQFF. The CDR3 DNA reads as TGTGCCAGCAGTTTAAGGACAGGGGTACCCTCCTACAATGAGCAGTTCTTC.

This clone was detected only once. CDR3 region: CASSVDPLVAANTVNEQFF. DNA for the CDR3: TGTGCCAGCAGCGTAGATCCCCTCGTCGCCGCCAATACTGTCAATGAGCAGTTCTTC. The chain employs TRBV9 and TRBJ2-1; D gene ambiguous. The CDR3 has 19 residues. CDR1 is SGDLS, CDR2 YYNGEE, per germline. Trimming stripped 0 bases from V and 6 bases from J, with 25 bases between.

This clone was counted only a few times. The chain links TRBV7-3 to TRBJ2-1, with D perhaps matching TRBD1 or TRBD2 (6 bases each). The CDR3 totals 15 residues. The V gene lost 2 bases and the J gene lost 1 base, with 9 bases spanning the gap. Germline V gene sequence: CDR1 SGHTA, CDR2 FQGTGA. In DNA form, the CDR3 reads TGTGCCAGCAGCTTAGTAGGGGGGTCCTACAATGAGCAGTTCTTC. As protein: CASSLVGGSYNEQFF.

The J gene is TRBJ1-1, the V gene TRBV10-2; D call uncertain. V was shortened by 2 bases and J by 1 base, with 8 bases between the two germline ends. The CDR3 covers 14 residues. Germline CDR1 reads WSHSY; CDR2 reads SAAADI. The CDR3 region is CASSENEGNTEAFF. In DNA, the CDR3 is TGCGCCAGCAGTGAGAATGAGGGGAACACTGAAGCTTTCTTT.

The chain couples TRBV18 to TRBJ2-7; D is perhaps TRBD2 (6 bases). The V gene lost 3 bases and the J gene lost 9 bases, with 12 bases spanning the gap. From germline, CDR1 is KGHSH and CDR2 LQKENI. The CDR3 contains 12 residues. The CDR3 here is CASSPSGGAQYF. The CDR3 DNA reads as TGTGCCAGCTCACCCTCCGGGGGTGCGCAGTACTTC.

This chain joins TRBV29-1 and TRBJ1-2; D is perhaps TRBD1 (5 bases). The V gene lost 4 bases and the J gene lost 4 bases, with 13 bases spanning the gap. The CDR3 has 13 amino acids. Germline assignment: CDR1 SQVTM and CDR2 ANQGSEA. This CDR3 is CSVGEQARYGYTF. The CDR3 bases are TGCAGCGTTGGAGAACAGGCCCGCTATGGCTACACCTTC.

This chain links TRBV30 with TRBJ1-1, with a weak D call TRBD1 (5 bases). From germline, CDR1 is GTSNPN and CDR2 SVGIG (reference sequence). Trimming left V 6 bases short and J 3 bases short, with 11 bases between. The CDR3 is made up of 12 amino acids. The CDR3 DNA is TGTGCCTGTACACGAGGGGACACTGAAGCTTTCTTT. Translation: CACTRGDTEAFF.

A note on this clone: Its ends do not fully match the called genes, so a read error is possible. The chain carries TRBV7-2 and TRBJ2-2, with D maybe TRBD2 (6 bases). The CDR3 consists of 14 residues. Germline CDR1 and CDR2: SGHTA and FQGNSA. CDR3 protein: CASRAGLNSGELFF. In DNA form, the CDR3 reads TGTGCCAGCAGGGCGGGATTGAACAGCGGGGAGCTGTTTTTT.

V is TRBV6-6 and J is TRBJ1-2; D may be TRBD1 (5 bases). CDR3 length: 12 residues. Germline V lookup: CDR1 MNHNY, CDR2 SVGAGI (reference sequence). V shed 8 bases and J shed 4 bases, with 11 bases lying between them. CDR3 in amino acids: CASFGGTYGYTF. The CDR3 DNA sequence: TGTGCCAGCTTTGGGGGTACCTATGGCTACACCTTC.

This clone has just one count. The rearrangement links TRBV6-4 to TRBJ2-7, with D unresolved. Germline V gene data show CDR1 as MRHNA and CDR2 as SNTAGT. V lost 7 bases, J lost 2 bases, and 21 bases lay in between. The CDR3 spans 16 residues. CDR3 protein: CASTFETSAQPYEQYF. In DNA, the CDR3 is TGTGCCAGCACCTTTGAGACCTCGGCACAGCCCTACGAGCAGTACTTC.

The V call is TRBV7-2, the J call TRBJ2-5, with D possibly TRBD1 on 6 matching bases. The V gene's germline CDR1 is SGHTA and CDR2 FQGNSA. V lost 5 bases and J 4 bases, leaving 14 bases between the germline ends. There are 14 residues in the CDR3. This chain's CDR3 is CASSQLLGGETQYF. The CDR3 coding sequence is TGTGCCAGCAGCCAGCTTTTAGGGGGAGAGACCCAGTACTTC.

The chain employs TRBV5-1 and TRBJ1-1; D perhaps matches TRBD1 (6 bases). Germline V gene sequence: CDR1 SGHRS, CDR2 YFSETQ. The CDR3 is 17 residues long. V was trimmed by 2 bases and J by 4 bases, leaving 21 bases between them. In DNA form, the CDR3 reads TGCGCCAGCAGCTTTCGAGTAAAGGGGGGACCGAGCACTGAAGCTTTCTTT. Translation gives CASSFRVKGGPSTEAFF.